The 12 T cell receptor beta chains below all came from one sample that was sequenced in a study of response to subunit inactivated influenza vaccine. In TCRdb, the RT-PCR reads were re-called with MiXCR into one record per CDR3 protein. This table has just under 550,000 distinct CDR3 sequences, around 25% appearing once. This same sample was also taken into another study, of T cells expressing NK-cell markers. That paper notes: 5'RACE template switching built TCR beta cDNA with unique molecular identifiers.

The material was CD4+ T cells sorted from PBMCs, obtained less than 13 days after vaccination. The receptors shown here come from a man aged 50 to 59 who received an inactivated influenza vaccine.

This clonotype was observed a few times. CDR3 region: CASSLEQKRGTQYF. The CDR3 nucleotides read TGTGCCAGCAGCTTAGAACAGAAGAGAGGGACCCAGTACTTC. This chain links TRBV7-2 with TRBJ2-5; the D is unclear. Per germline, CDR1 SGHTA and CDR2 FQGNSA. The CDR3 covers 14 residues. The V gene lost 1 base and the J gene lost 7 bases, with 13 bases spanning the gap.

This clonotype was seen more than once but under ten times. J is TRBJ2-7 and V is TRBV10-3; 9 bases agree with TRBD2. After removal of 2 bases from V and 1 base from J, the junction contained 6 bases not matched to a gene. This CDR3 comprises 16 residues. In germline, CDR1 is ENHRY, CDR2 SYGVKD. CDR3 coding DNA: TGTGCCATCAGTGAGGATAGGACTAGCGTATCCTACGAGCAGTACTTC. It yields the protein CAISEDRTSVSYEQYF.

The V gene is TRBV7-2, the J gene TRBJ2-6; tentatively, D is TRBD2 (6 bases). This CDR3 contains 18 residues. V was shortened by 1 base and J by 1 base, with 14 bases between the two germline ends. Germline V gene data show CDR1 as SGHTA and CDR2 as FQGNSA. The CDR3 sequence is CASSLVRGAGSGANVLTF. Here the CDR3 DNA reads TGTGCCAGCAGCTTAGTGCGGGGCGCGGGGTCTGGGGCCAACGTCCTGACTTTC.

The genes are TRBV11-3 and TRBJ2-3; 9 nucleotides match TRBD2. This CDR3 region has 16 residues. The germline V gene encodes CDR1 SGHNT and CDR2 YENEEA. The V gene end was trimmed by 5 bases and the J gene end by 6 bases; junction bases not matched to a gene: 12. CDR3 DNA sequence: TGTGCCAGCAGCCCCGGATTAGCGGGAGAAGCGGATACGCAGTATTTT. This sequence encodes CASSPGLAGEADTQYF.

The sample holds a few counts of this clonotype. V is TRBV5-1 and J is TRBJ1-1; unclear D gene. V shed 1 base and J shed 0 bases, with 10 bases lying between them. This CDR3 spans 15 amino acids. Germline-derived CDR1 and CDR2 are SGHRS and YFSETQ. This CDR3 is CASSLLSGLNTEAFF. The CDR3 region has the DNA TGCGCCAGCAGCTTGTTGAGCGGATTGAACACTGAAGCTTTCTTT.

The chain is built from TRBV7-9 and TRBJ2-7; TRBD2 agrees at 11 bases. This CDR3 contains 13 residues. The germline V gene has CDR1 SEHNR and CDR2 FQNEAQ (reference sequence). With 6 bases clipped from V and 6 bases from J, the junction kept 4 bases outside the gene matches. CDR3 amino acids: CASRLAGEGEQYF. Here the CDR3 DNA reads TGTGCCAGCAGACTAGCGGGAGAAGGCGAGCAGTACTTC. The full variable domain, rest sourced from reference TRBV7-9 and TRBJ2-7, is DTGVSQNPRHKITKRGQNVTFRCDPISEHNRLYWYRQTLGQGPEFLTYFQNEAQLEKSRLLSDRFSAERPKGSFSTLEIQRTEQGDSAMYLCASRLAGEGEQYFGPGTRLTVT.

This clonotype was counted between two and nine times. The chain joins TRBV29-1 to TRBJ1-1, with unresolved D. The CDR3 sequence is 13 residues long. Trimming cost V 4 bases and J 0 bases, with 9 bases left between them. Germline lookup yields CDR1 SQVTM and CDR2 ANQGSEA. DNA of the CDR3: TGCAGCGTTGCAGCTTCGGTGAACACTGAAGCTTTCTTT. It specifies CSVAASVNTEAFF.

The chain is built from TRBV21-1 and TRBJ2-7; the table names TRBD1, a call not compared with the DNA. TRBV21-1 is a pseudogene locus. This CDR3 region has 16 residues. The CDR3 DNA reads as TGTGCCAGCACCCACTTGGGGGGCCGTAGCTCCTACGAGCAGTACTTC. Protein product: CASTHLGGRSSYEQYF.

This clonotype was observed a few times. The chain is built from TRBV12-3 or TRBV12-4 and TRBJ2-4; TRBD2 matches at 8 bases. J gave up 4 bases and V 3 bases, and 2 bases lay outside the gene matches. The CDR3 contains 14 residues. CDR3 nucleotides: TGTGCCAGCAGTTTTCGGGGGGGGAAAAACATTCAGTACTTC. Translated, it gives CASSFRGGKNIQYF.

The V gene is TRBV5-6, the J gene TRBJ2-7; 8 nucleotides match TRBD1. V lost 3 bases, J lost 6 bases, and 5 bases stayed unmatched. Per the germline V gene, CDR1 is SGHDT and CDR2 is YYEEEE. The CDR3 sequence is 13 residues long. The chain's CDR3 is CASSSDRVSEQYF. As DNA, the CDR3 is TGTGCCAGCAGCTCGGACAGGGTGAGCGAGCAGTACTTC.

The chain has TRBV29-1 and TRBJ2-5; 9 bases align to TRBD2. V was clipped by 5 bases and J by 1 base; unmatched bases: 2. Germline CDR1 SQVTM, CDR2 ANQGSEA. The CDR3 contains 13 residues. The CDR3 nucleotides read TGCAGCGTTAAGACTAGCGGCCAAGAGACCCAGTACTTC. Translated: CSVKTSGQETQYF.

This clonotype appeared a few times. The chain joins TRBV11-1 to TRBJ2-6, with a weak D call TRBD1 (6 bases). CDR1 and CDR2 (germline): SGHAT, FQDESV (reference sequence). The CDR3 runs to 18 residues. The germline V and J ends were trimmed by 1 base and 0 bases, with 13 bases remaining between them. The DNA of the CDR3 is TGTGCCAGCAGCTTAGATTATAGACAGGCCTCTGGGGCCAACGTCCTGACTTTC. It translates to CASSLDYRQASGANVLTF.